Described below is a single T cell receptor (beta chain) sequence and its context. Its specificity is unknown. This clone may be a read error of a much larger clone one base away. CD8+CD4-CCR7+CD45RA+ sorting gave the naive CD8 T cells. The germline CDR1 and CDR2 sequences are LGHDT and YNNKEL (reference sequence). The CDR3 sequence is 14 residues long. The sample belongs to a study of molecular identifiers for immune sequencing clone quantification. Study background: Replicate RNA from roughly 21,000 or 96,000 naive CD8 T cells formed five aliquots; four were sequenced.

The authors built bulk TCR libraries by previously described methods with listed TCR primers. MiXCR, run by TCRdb on the PCR reads, gives a single entry per CDR3 protein. The top ten clones hold about 0.84% of a sample with approximately 500,000 distinct CDR3 sequences, roughly 23% of them seen once. The study, taken as a whole, reports: Sharing of a barcode by identical TCR molecules could cause highly expanded clone sizes to be underestimated.

This chain joins TRBV3-1 and TRBJ2-7; TRBD1 matches 8 bases. Material: naive CD8+ T cells from blood, with Jurkat cell RNA spiked in. As to subset: FACS-sorted CD8+CD4-CCR7+CD45RA+ naive T cells. This TCR derives from a human donor in good health. Some libraries in this study had Jurkat cell RNA spiked in. The CDR3 region has the DNA TGTGCCAGCAGCCGGACAGGGAGCTCCTACGGGCAGTACTTC. As protein: CASSRTGSSYGQYF.